The clone carrying this T cell receptor beta chain was counted between two and nine times. Trimming stripped 0 bases from V and 2 bases from J, with 11 bases between. Germline-derived CDR1 and CDR2 are ENHRY and SYGVKD. The CDR3 is 16 amino acids. This sample is part of a study of cytomegalovirus exposure and HLA in healthy donors. Sequencing was performed with immunoSEQ multiplex PCR; in TCRdb, only in-frame clones are kept and a portion is missing. The sample has under 200,000 clones; about 90% are singletons. The sequence was collected from a woman younger than 30 in good health and CMV-seropositive. Sequenced: PBMCs. The chain recombines TRBV10-3 with TRBJ1-5; a weak D match, TRBD1 (5 bases). CDR3 amino acids: CAISESKPTGNQPQHF. In DNA, the CDR3 is TGTGCCATCAGTGAGTCGAAACCGACAGGCAATCAGCCCCAGCATTTT.